What follows are 27 T cell receptor beta chains derived from one specimen sequenced in a study of blood T cell repertoires in COVID-19. Sequenced by immunoSEQ multiplex PCR; TCRdb stores in-frame clones only, minus some. The sample yields some 200,000 clones, less than 85% seen once. What was sequenced was PBMCs or T cells enriched from blood (not recorded which). These TCRs come from a woman aged 55-69 years with acute COVID-19.

The chain links TRBV5-1 to TRBJ2-2; 10 bases fit TRBD2. The germline gives CDR1 SGHRS, CDR2 YFSETQ. The junction had 7 bases not matched to a gene; V was cut back by 2 bases and J by 6 bases. The CDR3 runs to 16 residues. CDR3 loop: CASSLLSGRGPGELFF. As DNA, the CDR3 is TGCGCCAGCAGCTTACTGAGCGGGAGGGGTCCCGGGGAGCTGTTTTTT.

The chain joins TRBV6-4 to TRBJ2-2, with unresolved D. The length of the CDR3 is 14 residues. Germline CDR1 MRHNA, CDR2 SNTAGT. Trimming took 4 bases from V and 0 from J, leaving 6 bases between them. This CDR3 reads CASSGRANTGELFF. The CDR3 DNA sequence: TGTGCCAGCAGTGGAAGAGCGAACACCGGGGAGCTGTTTTTT.

The chain joins TRBV3-1 (or the pseudogene TRBV3-2) to TRBJ1-1, with 9 positions matching TRBD1. Losses at the gene ends were 4 bases for V and 6 bases for J; bases not matched to a gene: 6. This CDR3 spans 14 amino acids. Looked up from germline, CDR1 is LGHDT and CDR2 is YNNKEL (reference sequence). In nucleotides, the CDR3 is TGTGCCAGCAGCCGCGGACAGGGGCTGGCTGAAGCTTTCTTT. Protein product: CASSRGQGLAEAFF.

The rearrangement joins TRBV10-3 to TRBJ1-3; 11 bases map to TRBD1. Germline V gives CDR1 ENHRY, CDR2 SYGVKD. The CDR3 is 16 amino acids. V dropped 8 bases and J dropped 3; count of bases not matched to a gene: 9. The CDR3 bases are TGTGCCATCGGATACCGGACAGGGGGCGTTGGAAACACCATATATTTT. Residues: CAIGYRTGGVGNTIYF.

V and J are TRBV13 and TRBJ2-5, with D maybe TRBD1 (5 bases). V shed 7 bases and J shed 1 base, with 13 bases lying between them. The CDR3 has 14 amino acids. Germline CDR1 reads PRHDT; CDR2 reads FYEKMQ (reference sequence). The CDR3 loop is CASTFRGLQETQYF. The DNA for the CDR3 is TGTGCCAGCACTTTTAGGGGTCTCCAAGAGACCCAGTACTTC.

V is TRBV9 and J is TRBJ2-2, with 10 nucleotides matching TRBD2. Germline V gene data show CDR1 as SGDLS and CDR2 as YYNGEE. The CDR3 covers 20 residues. Unmatched junction bases numbered 15, after V lost 4 bases and J lost 0 bases. The CDR3 DNA follows: TGTGCCAGCAGCCCCCGGATAGCGGGAGGAGCTACCGCGAACACCGGGGAGCTGTTTTTT. This encodes CASSPRIAGGATANTGELFF.

This clone has ten or more counts. The genes are TRBV10-1 and TRBJ2-3; TRBD2 matches 9 bases. Germline values: CDR1 WNHNN, CDR2 SYGVQD (reference sequence). The V segment lost 2 bases and the J segment 4 bases; nucleotides outside the gene matches: 7. CDR3 length: 16 residues. In nucleotides, the CDR3 is TGCGCCAGCAGTGAGATTGGAGCGGGGGGCCCAGATACGCAGTATTTT. This encodes CASSEIGAGGPDTQYF.

This clone was observed once. The CDR3, as DNA: TGTGCCAGCAGACAGGCAGGATTCTACGAGCAGTACGTC. Amino acid sequence: CASRQAGFYEQYV. The V call is TRBV7-8, the J call TRBJ2-7, with a tentative D call TRBD1 (5 bases). The V end lost 6 bases, the J end lost 3 bases, and 12 bases lay between the germline ends. The V gene's germline CDR1 is SGHVS and CDR2 FQNEAQ. The CDR3 totals 13 residues.

V gene TRBV5-4 combines with J gene TRBJ2-2; 11 nucleotides align to TRBD2. Germline lookup yields CDR1 SGHNT and CDR2 YYREEE (reference sequence). The CDR3 consists of 15 residues. The trim removed 4 bases at V and 4 bases at J, leaving 3 bases unmatched. The CDR3 coding sequence is TGTGCCAGCAGCCTTGGGACTAGCGGCACCGGGGAGCTGTTTTTT. Protein: CASSLGTSGTGELFF.

This chain joins TRBV27 and TRBJ2-7; perhaps TRBD1 as D (6 bases). The CDR3 consists of 14 residues. V lost 2 bases, J lost 2 bases, and 10 bases lay in between. From germline, CDR1 is MNHEY and CDR2 SMNVEV (reference sequence). The CDR3 sequence: CASSLNRVAYEQYV. CDR3 DNA sequence: TGTGCCAGCAGTTTAAACAGGGTTGCCTACGAGCAGTACGTC.

This clone was picked up a small number of times. The chain combines TRBV10-3 with TRBJ1-5; TRBD1 agrees at 7 bases. J was trimmed by 2 bases and V by 6 bases; bases with no gene match: 4. CDR1 and CDR2 from the germline V gene are ENHRY and SYGVKD. CDR3 size: 14 residues. Here the CDR3 DNA reads TGTGCCATCAGGAGACAGGGTGGCAATCAGCCCCAGCATTTT. Protein product: CAIRRQGGNQPQHF.

The rearrangement uses TRBV29-1 and TRBJ2-2; D uncertain. The germline V and J ends were trimmed by 7 bases and 0 bases, with 6 bases remaining between them. The CDR3 contains 12 residues. Germline assignment: CDR1 SQVTM and CDR2 ANQGSEA. The CDR3 sequence is CSERANTGELFF. In nucleotides, the CDR3 is TGCAGCGAGCGCGCGAACACCGGGGAGCTGTTTTTT.

The rearrangement uses TRBV2 and TRBJ2-1, with D unclear. The CDR3 sequence is 14 residues long. Trimming stripped 4 bases from V and 4 bases from J, with 11 bases between. Germline CDR1 and CDR2: SNHLY and FYNNEI. The CDR3 loop is CASSAIAGYNEQFF. Written as DNA, the CDR3 is TGTGCCAGCAGTGCCATAGCCGGTTACAATGAGCAGTTCTTC.

V usage is TRBV4-3 and J usage is TRBJ1-1; D is ambiguous. CDR3 length: 14 amino acids. V gave up 0 bases and J gave up 8 bases, with 13 bases separating them. Germline V gene lookup returns CDR1 LGHNA and CDR2 YSLEER. The CDR3 loop reads CASSQDQYSIEAFF. Here the CDR3 DNA reads TGCGCCAGCAGCCAAGATCAGTACAGTATCGAAGCTTTCTTT.

The chain has TRBV14 and TRBJ1-4, with 8 bases that match TRBD1. The CDR3 totals 15 residues. CDR1 is SGHDN, CDR2 FVKESK, per germline. J gave up 11 bases and V 2 bases, and 10 bases lay outside the gene matches. CDR3 DNA sequence: TGTGCCAGCAGCCAATCCGGGACAGGTATTGGGAAACTGTTTTTT. It encodes CASSQSGTGIGKLFF.

The chain employs TRBV6-5 and TRBJ1-2, with 7 bases that match TRBD1. Per the germline V gene, CDR1 is MNHEY and CDR2 is SVGAGI. Trimming at V came to 6 bases and at J to 4 bases, leaving 8 bases not matched to a gene. CDR3 size: 14 residues. The DNA for the CDR3 is TGTGCCAGCAGCCGGGACAGCAACTTCTATGGCTACACCTTC. Residues: CASSRDSNFYGYTF.

This chain connects TRBV18 to TRBJ1-4; the D gene is possibly TRBD1 (5 bases). Trimming shortened V by 5 bases and J by 4 bases, and 17 bases separated the two germline ends. This CDR3 is built from 16 residues. In germline, CDR1 is KGHSH, CDR2 LQKENI. CDR3: CASSSTSDSNNEKLFF. Here the CDR3 DNA reads TGTGCCAGCTCATCCACTTCTGACAGCAATAATGAAAAACTGTTTTTT.

The CDR3 sequence is CASSRSSGNQPQHF. The CDR3 bases are TGTGCCAGTAGTAGGAGCTCGGGCAATCAGCCCCAGCATTTT. This chain uses TRBV19 with TRBJ1-5; D call uncertain. V was clipped by 4 bases and J by 2 bases, with 9 bases between them. The germline V gene encodes CDR1 LNHDA and CDR2 SQIVND (reference sequence). CDR3 size: 14 residues.

V is TRBV9 and J is TRBJ1-3; the match to TRBD1 covers 8 bases. J lost 2 bases, V lost 3 bases, and 4 bases had no gene match. The CDR3 has 15 amino acids. Germline assignment: CDR1 SGDLS and CDR2 YYNGEE. CDR3 nucleotides: TGTGCCAGCAGCGCTTTACAGGGGGCTGGAAACACCATATATTTT. The encoded protein is CASSALQGAGNTIYF.

The chain couples TRBV7-8 to TRBJ2-1, with D possibly matching TRBD1 (5 bases). This CDR3 is built from 15 residues. The V gene's germline CDR1 is SGHVS and CDR2 FQNEAQ. Trimming pared 0 bases from V and 3 bases from J, leaving 9 bases between. The DNA of the CDR3 is TGTGCCAGCAGCTTAGCGGGGCGGATCTACAATGAGCAGTTCTTC. Its translation: CASSLAGRIYNEQFF.

The chain has TRBV7-9 and TRBJ2-4, with 10 bases lining up with TRBD1. Unmatched junction bases numbered 7, after V lost 3 bases and J lost 5 bases. CDR1 SEHNR and CDR2 FQNEAQ come from the germline V gene (reference sequence). The CDR3 totals 16 residues. This CDR3 is CASSLGQGLTENIQYF. CDR3 DNA: TGTGCCAGCAGCTTGGGACAGGGGTTGACGGAAAACATTCAGTACTTC.

This chain joins TRBV9 and TRBJ1-5; the D gene is possibly TRBD1 (5 bases). The CDR3 totals 14 residues. The V end was cut by 0 bases, the J end by 5 bases, with 9 bases between. Germline CDR1 and CDR2: SGDLS and YYNGEE. The CDR3 bases are TGTGCCAGCAGCGTAGAAGGGGTGGATCAGCCCCAGCATTTT. This sequence encodes CASSVEGVDQPQHF.

The rearrangement joins TRBV11-2 to TRBJ2-2; D possibly corresponds to TRBD1 (6 bases). This CDR3 has 15 residues. Germline CDR1 SGHAT, CDR2 FQNNGV. Trimming took off 5 bases at V and 3 bases at J, with 13 bases between the two ends. The DNA of the CDR3 is TGTGCCAGCAGCCTAACCGGGACACACACCGGGGAGCTGTTTTTT. It yields the protein CASSLTGTHTGELFF. Based on the CDR3 plus reference TRBV11-2 and TRBJ2-2, the full variable domain is EAGVAQSPRYKIIEKRQSVAFWCNPISGHATLYWYQQILGQGPKLLIQFQNNGVVDDSQLPKDRFSAERLKGVDSTLKIQPAKLEDSAVYLCASSLTGTHTGELFFGEGSRLTVL.

V and J are TRBV19 and TRBJ2-1; D not resolved. The CDR3 length is 17 residues. The V end lost 0 bases, the J end lost 6 bases, and 18 bases lay between the germline ends. Germline-derived CDR1 and CDR2 are LNHDA and SQIVND (reference sequence). The CDR3 here is CASSIDFRVPSSNEQFF. The CDR3 coding sequence is TGTGCCAGTAGTATAGACTTCCGAGTGCCGAGTTCCAATGAGCAGTTCTTC.

The sample holds one count of this clone. The chain joins TRBV24-1 to TRBJ2-2; maybe TRBD1 (6 bases). Trimming shortened V by 5 bases and J by 4 bases, and 13 bases separated the two germline ends. The germline CDR1 and CDR2 sequences are KGHDR and SFDVKD. This CDR3 has 15 residues. CDR3 region: CATSVQGPVTGELFF. CDR3 bases: TGTGCCACCAGTGTCCAGGGGCCGGTCACCGGGGAGCTGTTTTTT.

This rearrangement joins TRBV15 to TRBJ2-5, with 7 bases identical to TRBD1. J was trimmed by 3 bases and V by 0 bases; bases with no gene match: 7. This CDR3 is 16 amino acids long. CDR1 is LNHNV, CDR2 YYDKDF, per germline (reference sequence). CDR3 DNA: TGTGCCACCAGCAGAGATCGGGCAGGGGGTGAAGAGACCCAGTACTTC. Its translation is CATSRDRAGGEETQYF.

J is TRBJ2-3 and V is TRBV18, with TRBD2 matching 10 bases. CDR1 and CDR2 (germline): KGHSH, LQKENI. The junction had 7 bases not matched to a gene; V was cut back by 6 bases and J by 4 bases. This CDR3 region has 15 residues. CDR3 bases: TGTGCCAGCTCCCGGGTAGCGGGGGGCCCAGATACGCAGTATTTT. It codes for CASSRVAGGPDTQYF.